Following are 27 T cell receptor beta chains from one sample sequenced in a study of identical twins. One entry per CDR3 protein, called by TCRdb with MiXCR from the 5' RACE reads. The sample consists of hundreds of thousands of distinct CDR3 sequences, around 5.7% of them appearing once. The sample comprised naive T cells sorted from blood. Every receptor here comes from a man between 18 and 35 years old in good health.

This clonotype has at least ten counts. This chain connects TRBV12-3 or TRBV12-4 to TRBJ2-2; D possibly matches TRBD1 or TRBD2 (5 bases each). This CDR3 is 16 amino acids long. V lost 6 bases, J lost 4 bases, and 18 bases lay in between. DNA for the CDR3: TGTGCCAGCAGCCGGGACGACTTCCGCGGCACCGGGGAGCTGTTTTTT. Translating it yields CASSRDDFRGTGELFF.

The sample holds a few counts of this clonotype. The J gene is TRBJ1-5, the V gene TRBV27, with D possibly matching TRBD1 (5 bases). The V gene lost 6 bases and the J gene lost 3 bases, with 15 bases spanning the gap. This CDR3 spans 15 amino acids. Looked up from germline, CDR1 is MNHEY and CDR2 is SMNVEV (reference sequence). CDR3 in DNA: TGTGCCAGCAGCCGTGTTTGGGGCCTCAATCAGCCCCAGCATTTT. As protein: CASSRVWGLNQPQHF.

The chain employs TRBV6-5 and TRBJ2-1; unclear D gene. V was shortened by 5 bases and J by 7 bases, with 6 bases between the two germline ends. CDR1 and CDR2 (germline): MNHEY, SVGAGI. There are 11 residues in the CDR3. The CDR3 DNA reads TGTGCCAGCAGTAGGCAGAATGAGCAGTTCTTC. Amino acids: CASSRQNEQFF.

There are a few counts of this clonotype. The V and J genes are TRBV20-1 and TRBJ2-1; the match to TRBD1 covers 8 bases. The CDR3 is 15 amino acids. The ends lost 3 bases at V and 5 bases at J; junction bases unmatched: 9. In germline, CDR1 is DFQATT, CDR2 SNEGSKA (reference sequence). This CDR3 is CSARFPGTGNNEQFF. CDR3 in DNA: TGCAGTGCTAGGTTCCCCGGGACAGGCAACAATGAGCAGTTCTTC.

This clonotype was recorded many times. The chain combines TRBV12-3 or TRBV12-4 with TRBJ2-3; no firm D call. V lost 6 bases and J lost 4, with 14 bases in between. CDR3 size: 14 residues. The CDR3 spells CASSSVFGADTQYF. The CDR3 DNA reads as TGTGCCAGCAGCTCGGTATTTGGGGCAGATACGCAGTATTTT.

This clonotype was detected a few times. CDR3 sequence reads: CASSLQTKFEGANVLTF. As DNA, the CDR3 is TGCGCCAGCAGCTTGCAGACTAAATTTGAGGGGGCCAACGTCCTGACTTTC. The rearrangement uses TRBV5-1 and TRBJ2-6, with D perhaps matching TRBD2 (5 bases). V was trimmed by 1 base and J by 4 bases, leaving 15 bases between them. The CDR3 extends over 17 amino acids. Germline V lookup: CDR1 SGHRS, CDR2 YFSETQ.

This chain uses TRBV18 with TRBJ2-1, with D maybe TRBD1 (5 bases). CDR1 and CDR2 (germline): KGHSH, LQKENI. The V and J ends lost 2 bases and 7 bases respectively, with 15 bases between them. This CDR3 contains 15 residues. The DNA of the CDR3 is TGTGCCAGCTCACCAGGTATACAGGATGGTAATGAGCAGTTCTTC. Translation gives CASSPGIQDGNEQFF.

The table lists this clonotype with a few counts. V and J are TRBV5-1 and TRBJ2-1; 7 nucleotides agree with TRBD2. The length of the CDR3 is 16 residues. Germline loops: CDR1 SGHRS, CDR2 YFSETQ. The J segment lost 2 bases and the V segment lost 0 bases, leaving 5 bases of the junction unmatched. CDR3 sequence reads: CASSLAGGLAYNEQFF. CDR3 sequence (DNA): TGCGCCAGCAGCTTGGCCGGAGGACTAGCCTACAATGAGCAGTTCTTC.

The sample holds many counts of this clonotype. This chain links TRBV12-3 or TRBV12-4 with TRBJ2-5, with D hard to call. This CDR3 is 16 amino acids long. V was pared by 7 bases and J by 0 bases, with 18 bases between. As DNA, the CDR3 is TGTGCCAGCACATTGGGGTTGACATTGTACCAAGAGACCCAGTACTTC. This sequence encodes CASTLGLTLYQETQYF.

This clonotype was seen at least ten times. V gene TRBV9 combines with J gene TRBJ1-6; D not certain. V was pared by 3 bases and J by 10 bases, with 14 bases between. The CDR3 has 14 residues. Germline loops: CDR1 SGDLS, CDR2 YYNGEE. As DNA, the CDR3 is TGTGCCAGCAGCGACCACTTGGAGGGCTCACCCCTCCACTTT. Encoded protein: CASSDHLEGSPLHF.

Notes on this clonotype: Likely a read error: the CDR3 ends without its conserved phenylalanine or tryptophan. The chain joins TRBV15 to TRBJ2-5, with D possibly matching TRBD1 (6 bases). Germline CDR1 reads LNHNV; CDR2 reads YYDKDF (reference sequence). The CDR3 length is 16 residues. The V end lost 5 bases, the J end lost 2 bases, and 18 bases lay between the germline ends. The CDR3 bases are TGTGCCACCAGCCTATCCAGGGGAGTGGTGCAAGAGACCCAGTACTAC. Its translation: CATSLSRGVVQETQYY.

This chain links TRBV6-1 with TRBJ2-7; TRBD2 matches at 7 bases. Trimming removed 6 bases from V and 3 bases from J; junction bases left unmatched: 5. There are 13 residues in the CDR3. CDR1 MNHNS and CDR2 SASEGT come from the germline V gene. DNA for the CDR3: TGTGCCAGCAGACGAGCGGGGTACTACGAGCAGTACGTC. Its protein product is CASRRAGYYEQYV.

The CDR3 here is CASSYSVGVTPGELFF. The DNA for the CDR3 is TGTGCCAGCAGTTACTCCGTGGGGGTTACCCCCGGGGAGCTGTTTTTT. The J gene is TRBJ2-2, the V gene TRBV6-2 or TRBV6-3; either TRBD1 or TRBD2 may fit D (5 bases each). V shed 0 bases and J shed 6 bases, with 14 bases lying between them. This CDR3 has 16 amino acids. Germline assignment: CDR1 MNHEY and CDR2 SVGEGT.

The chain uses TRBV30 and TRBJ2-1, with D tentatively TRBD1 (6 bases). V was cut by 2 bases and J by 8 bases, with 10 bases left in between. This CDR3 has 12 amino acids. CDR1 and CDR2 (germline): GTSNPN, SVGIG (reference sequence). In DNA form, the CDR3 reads TGTGCCTGGAGTCAGGGGTACGATGAGCAGTTCTTC. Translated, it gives CAWSQGYDEQFF. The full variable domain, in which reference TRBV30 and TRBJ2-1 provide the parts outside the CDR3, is SQTIHQWPATLVQPVGSPLSLECTVEGTSNPNLYWYRQAAGRGLQLLFYSVGIGQISSEVPQNLSASRPQDRQFILSSKKLLLSDSGFYLCAWSQGYDEQFFGPGTRLTVL.

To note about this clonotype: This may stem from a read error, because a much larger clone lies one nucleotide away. In DNA, the CDR3 is TGCAGTGCTAATCCTCCTAGCGGGATAGGGTGCGAGCAGTACTTC. Encoded protein: CSANPPSGIGCEQYF. This chain links TRBV20-1 with TRBJ2-7, with 9 bases fitting TRBD2. V shed 4 bases and J 6 bases; nucleotides not matched to a gene: 13. Germline V gene lookup returns CDR1 DFQATT and CDR2 SNEGSKA (reference sequence). This CDR3 is built from 15 residues.

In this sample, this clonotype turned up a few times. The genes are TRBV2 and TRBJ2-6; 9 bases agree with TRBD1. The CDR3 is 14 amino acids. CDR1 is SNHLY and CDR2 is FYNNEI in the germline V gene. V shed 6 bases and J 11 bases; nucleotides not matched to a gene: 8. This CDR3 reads CASSHPGQGDVLTF. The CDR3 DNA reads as TGTGCCAGCAGCCATCCGGGACAGGGCGACGTCCTGACTTTC.

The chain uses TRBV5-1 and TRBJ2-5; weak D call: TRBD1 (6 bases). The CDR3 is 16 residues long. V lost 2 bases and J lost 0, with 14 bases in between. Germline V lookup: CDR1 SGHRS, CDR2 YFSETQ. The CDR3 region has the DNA TGCGCCAGCAGCTTTCAGGGGCTGCCGAACCAAGAGACCCAGTACTTC. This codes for CASSFQGLPNQETQYF.

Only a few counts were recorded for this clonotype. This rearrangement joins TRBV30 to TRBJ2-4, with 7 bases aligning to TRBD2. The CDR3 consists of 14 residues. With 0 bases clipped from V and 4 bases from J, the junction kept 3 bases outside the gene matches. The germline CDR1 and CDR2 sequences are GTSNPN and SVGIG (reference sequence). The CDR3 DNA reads TGTGCCTGGAGTGTGGGGGGGGGTAAAAACATTCAGTACTTC. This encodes CAWSVGGGKNIQYF.

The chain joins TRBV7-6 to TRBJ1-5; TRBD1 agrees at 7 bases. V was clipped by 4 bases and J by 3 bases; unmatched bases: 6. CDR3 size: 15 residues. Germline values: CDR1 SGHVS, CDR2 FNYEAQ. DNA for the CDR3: TGTGCCAGCAGCTCAGGACAGGCCGACAATCAGCCCCAGCATTTT. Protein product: CASSSGQADNQPQHF.

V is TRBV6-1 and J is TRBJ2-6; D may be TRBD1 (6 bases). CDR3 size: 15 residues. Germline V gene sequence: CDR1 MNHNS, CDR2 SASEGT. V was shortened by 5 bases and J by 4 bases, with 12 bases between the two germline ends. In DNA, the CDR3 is TGTGCCAGCAGTCAAGGGGGAATCGGGGCCAACGTCCTGACTTTC. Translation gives CASSQGGIGANVLTF.

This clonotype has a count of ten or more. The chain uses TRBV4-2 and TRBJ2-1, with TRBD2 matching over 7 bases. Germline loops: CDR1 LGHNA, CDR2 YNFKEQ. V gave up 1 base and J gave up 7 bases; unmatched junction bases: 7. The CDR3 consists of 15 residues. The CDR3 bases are TGTGCCAGCAGCCAAGGGGGGGGAATAGCAAATGAGCAGTTCTTC. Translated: CASSQGGGIANEQFF.

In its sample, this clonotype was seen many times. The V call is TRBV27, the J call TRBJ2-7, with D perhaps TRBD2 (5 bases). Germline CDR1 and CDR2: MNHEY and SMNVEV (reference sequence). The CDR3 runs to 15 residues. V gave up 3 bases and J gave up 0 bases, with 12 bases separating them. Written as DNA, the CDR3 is TGTGCCAGCAGTTTCCTCCGAGGGAGCTCCTACGAGCAGTACGTC. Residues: CASSFLRGSSYEQYV.

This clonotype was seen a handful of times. CDR3 protein: CATTTGQKGQPQHF. The CDR3 DNA reads TGTGCCACTACGACTGGGCAAAAGGGTCAGCCCCAGCATTTT. The rearrangement uses TRBV6-1 and TRBJ1-5; D is uncertain. Germline V gene lookup returns CDR1 MNHNS and CDR2 SASEGT. V shed 10 bases and J shed 6 bases, with 19 bases lying between them. The CDR3 is 14 amino acids.

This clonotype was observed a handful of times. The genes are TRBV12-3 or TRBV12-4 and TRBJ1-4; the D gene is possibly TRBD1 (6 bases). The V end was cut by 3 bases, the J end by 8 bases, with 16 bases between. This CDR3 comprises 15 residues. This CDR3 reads CASSFYGQLREKLFF. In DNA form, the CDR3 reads TGTGCCAGCAGTTTCTACGGACAGTTAAGAGAAAAACTGTTTTTT.

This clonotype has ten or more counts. CDR3: CASRAGTSYTDTQYF. The CDR3 DNA reads TGCGCCAGCAGGGCCGGGACTAGCTACACAGATACGCAGTATTTT. This rearrangement joins TRBV5-1 to TRBJ2-3, with TRBD2 matching 9 bases. Germline CDR1 and CDR2: SGHRS and YFSETQ. J gave up 2 bases and V 5 bases, and 6 bases lay outside the gene matches. This CDR3 contains 15 residues.

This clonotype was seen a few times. This CDR3 reads CASSQDVGGYTF. The DNA for the CDR3 is TGTGCCAGCAGCCAAGATGTCGGCGGCTACACCTTC. This chain links TRBV3-1 with TRBJ1-2, with D hard to call. Germline CDR1 reads LGHDT; CDR2 reads YNNKEL (reference sequence). Trimming shortened V by 0 bases and J by 8 bases, and 7 bases separated the two germline ends. The CDR3 runs to 12 residues.

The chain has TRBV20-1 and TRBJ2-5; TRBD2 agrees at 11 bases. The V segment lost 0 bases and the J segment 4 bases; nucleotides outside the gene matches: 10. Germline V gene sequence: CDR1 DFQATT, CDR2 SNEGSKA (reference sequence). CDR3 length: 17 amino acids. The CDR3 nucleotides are TGCAGTGCTAGAGATTTCAAACTAGCGGGAGCGGTAGAGACCCAGTACTTC. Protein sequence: CSARDFKLAGAVETQYF.